Listed below are T cell receptor beta chains from one sample, sequenced in a study of blood T cell repertoires in COVID-19. The repertoire was sequenced with immunoSEQ multiplex PCR; TCRdb's copy has only in-frame clones and lacks some. The table shows more than 200,000 clones, with approximately 91% occurring only once. The sequencing sample was made of peripheral blood. These receptors all stem from a woman aged 60-70 years with acute or convalescent COVID-19. Each CDR3 is given with its conserved first and last residue. The order of the fields is J gene, clone size, D gene, V gene, CDR3 DNA, CDR3 protein. The D gene is left open where the match is weak. Clone size is given for some rows only: seen once, a few or many times, or a class if the clone is expanded.

j_call: TRBJ2-7
clone_size: NA
d_call: NA
v_call: TRBV30
cdr3_nt: TGTGCCTGGAATCTGGGAACAGGGAGCTCCTACGAGCAGTACTTC
cdr3_aa: CAWNLGTGSSYEQYF

j_call: TRBJ2-7
clone_size: NA
d_call: TRBD2
v_call: TRBV2
cdr3_nt: TGTGCCAGCAGTGAAATCCTAGCGGGGGCCCCCTACGAGCAGTACTTC
cdr3_aa: CASSEILAGAPYEQYF

j_call: TRBJ1-5
clone_size: NA
d_call: NA
v_call: TRBV5-1
cdr3_nt: TGCGCCAGCAGCTTGGTTCCGGGGCAGCCCCAGCATTTT
cdr3_aa: CASSLVPGQPQHF

j_call: TRBJ1-2
clone_size: many
d_call: NA
v_call: TRBV30
cdr3_nt: TGTGCCTGGAGTTTAGCCATGGGACTTCTCAACTTC
cdr3_aa: CAWSLAMGLLNF

j_call: TRBJ1-5
clone_size: NA
d_call: NA
v_call: TRBV7-8
cdr3_nt: TGTGCCAGCAGCTTAAACGCGGGGAATCAGCCCCAGCATTTT
cdr3_aa: CASSLNAGNQPQHF

j_call: TRBJ1-2
clone_size: NA
d_call: TRBD1
v_call: TRBV19
cdr3_nt: TGTGCCAGTAGGACCACCGGGACAGATAACTATGGCTACACCTTC
cdr3_aa: CASRTTGTDNYGYTF

j_call: TRBJ1-5
clone_size: NA
d_call: NA
v_call: TRBV2
cdr3_nt: TGTGCCAGCAGGGGGGGACAGCCCCAGCATTTT
cdr3_aa: CASRGGQPQHF

j_call: TRBJ2-7
clone_size: once
d_call: NA
v_call: TRBV5-1
cdr3_nt: TGCGCCAGCAGCTTGACAGGGTCATCCTACGAGCAGTACTTC
cdr3_aa: CASSLTGSSYEQYF

j_call: TRBJ1-2
clone_size: NA
d_call: NA
v_call: TRBV11-2
cdr3_nt: TGTGCCAGCAGCTTAGAAGGGGTCGGCGGCTACACCTTC
cdr3_aa: CASSLEGVGGYTF

j_call: TRBJ2-1
clone_size: NA
d_call: TRBD2
v_call: TRBV10-1
cdr3_nt: TGCGCCAGCAGTAGGATTTACGCTAGCGGGATTACTAATGAGCAGTTCTTC
cdr3_aa: CASSRIYASGITNEQFF

j_call: TRBJ2-3
clone_size: NA
d_call: TRBD2
v_call: TRBV11-2
cdr3_nt: TGTGCCAGCAGCCCTCTTAGCGGGACAGATACGCAGTATTTT
cdr3_aa: CASSPLSGTDTQYF

j_call: TRBJ1-6
clone_size: NA
d_call: NA
v_call: TRBV6-5
cdr3_nt: TGTGCCAGCAGCCTCCAGGGGAGCTATAATTCACCCCTCCACTTT
cdr3_aa: CASSLQGSYNSPLHF